This T cell receptor (beta chain) is drawn from a study of T cell changes during pregnancy in multiple sclerosis. CDR3 length: 17 residues. With 4 bases clipped from V and 2 bases from J, the junction kept 11 bases outside the gene matches. Germline CDR1 is SGHVS and CDR2 is FNYEAQ. The table came from immunoSEQ multiplex PCR; TCRdb's copy has only in-frame clones and leaves some out. The table lists 51,000 or so clones, 93% of them singletons. The clonotype was recovered from a female donor with multiple sclerosis, enrolled in a pregnancy study. Sequencing was performed on peripheral blood, taken in the second trimester of pregnancy. The chain carries TRBV7-6 and TRBJ2-3, with 8 positions matching TRBD2. The CDR3: CASSSLAGLGNTDTQYF. DNA for the CDR3: TGTGCCAGCAGCTCCTTAGCGGGACTTGGCAACACAGATACGCAGTATTTT. Drawing the rest from reference TRBV7-6 and TRBJ2-3, the complete variable domain is GAGVSQSPRYKVTKRGQDVALRCDPISGHVSLYWYRQALGQGPEFLTYFNYEAQQDKSGLPNDRFSAERPEGSISTLTIQRTEQRDSAMYRCASSSLAGLGNTDTQYFGPGTRLTVL.